These 15 T cell receptor beta chains share one sample of origin, sequenced in a study of T cell responses to AZD1222 COVID-19 vaccine. Sequencing was performed with immunoSEQ multiplex PCR; in TCRdb, only in-frame clones are kept and a portion is missing. This sample has 150,000 or so clones, with around 90% found just once. The sample was peripheral blood, taken 28 days after the second AZD1222 dose. The receptors derive from an adult who received the AZD1222 COVID-19 vaccine.

This clone was recorded only once. The rearrangement links TRBV5-1 to TRBJ2-5, with 9 bases identical to TRBD1. The CDR3 length is 15 residues. Germline CDR1 and CDR2: SGHRS and YFSETQ. The V and J ends lost 3 bases and 5 bases, in that order; junction bases with no gene match: 8. CDR3 DNA: TGCGCCAGCAGCTCCGGGACAGGGAGGAAGGAGACCCAGTACTTC. As protein: CASSSGTGRKETQYF.

The chain combines TRBV20-1 with TRBJ2-1; D ambiguous. The V gene lost 5 bases and the J gene lost 10 bases, with 6 bases spanning the gap. In germline, CDR1 is DFQATT, CDR2 SNEGSKA (reference sequence). The CDR3 contains 9 residues. The CDR3 here is CSASFEQFF. In nucleotides, the CDR3 is TGCAGTGCTTCCTTCGAGCAGTTCTTC.

This chain joins TRBV20-1 and TRBJ1-1; 7 nucleotides align to TRBD1. This CDR3 has 14 residues. After removal of 3 bases from V and 0 bases from J, the junction contained 4 bases not matched to a gene. The germline gives CDR1 DFQATT, CDR2 SNEGSKA (reference sequence). The CDR3 DNA reads as TGCAGTGCTAGTAGACAGGGAATGAACACTGAAGCTTTCTTT. This sequence encodes CSASRQGMNTEAFF.

The chain has TRBV5-6 and TRBJ2-6, with D unclear. Germline loops: CDR1 SGHDT, CDR2 YYEEEE. The ends were cut back, 2 bases at V and 0 bases at J, with 3 bases in the middle. The CDR3 length is 14 residues. This CDR3 reads CASSLLSGANVLTF. The CDR3, as DNA: TGTGCCAGCAGCTTACTCTCTGGGGCCAACGTCCTGACTTTC.

The genes are TRBV19 and TRBJ1-2; 9 nucleotides line up with TRBD1. This CDR3 comprises 15 residues. After removal of 6 bases from V and 2 bases from J, the junction contained 7 bases not matched to a gene. The germline gives CDR1 LNHDA, CDR2 SQIVND (reference sequence). CDR3 protein: CASRGQGPGNYGYTF. The CDR3 DNA follows: TGTGCCAGTAGGGGACAGGGTCCGGGGAACTATGGCTACACCTTC.

The chain recombines TRBV29-1 with TRBJ1-4; possibly TRBD1 for D (6 bases). V shed 1 base and J shed 6 bases, with 9 bases lying between them. The CDR3 loop spans 13 amino acids. CDR1 is SQVTM and CDR2 is ANQGSEA in the germline V gene. The CDR3 DNA sequence: TGCAGCGTTGAAGGGGGGCTTGATGAAAAACTGTTTTTT. Translating it yields CSVEGGLDEKLFF.

Here the CDR3 reads CASSLHGGRTEAFF. CDR3 bases: TGCGCCAGCAGCTTGCATGGGGGTCGGACTGAAGCTTTCTTT. V gene TRBV5-1 combines with J gene TRBJ1-1; D perhaps matches TRBD1 (5 bases). This CDR3 is built from 14 residues. Trimming removed 1 base at V and 5 bases at J, with 12 bases between. The V gene's germline CDR1 is SGHRS and CDR2 YFSETQ.

This chain uses TRBV6-4 with TRBJ2-3, with D perhaps matching TRBD1 or TRBD2 (7 bases each). Between the trimmed V and J ends, which lost 5 bases and 6 bases, there was a span of 18 bases. CDR3 length: 15 residues. From germline, CDR1 is MRHNA and CDR2 SNTAGT. CDR3 region: CASSQTRGGQDTQYF. The CDR3 bases are TGTGCCAGCAGTCAGACTCGCGGGGGACAGGATACGCAGTATTTT.

The V call is TRBV9, the J call TRBJ1-1; D is uncertain. With 0 bases removed from V and 5 bases from J, the gap between germline ends came to 11 bases. CDR3 size: 14 residues. CDR1 SGDLS and CDR2 YYNGEE come from the germline V gene. The CDR3, as DNA: TGTGCCAGCAGCGTAGGGGGATTGGCAACTGAAGCTTTCTTT. Its protein product is CASSVGGLATEAFF.

The rearrangement links TRBV7-9 to TRBJ1-2; D gene unclear. The V and J ends lost 3 bases and 3 bases respectively, with 11 bases between them. This CDR3 region has 14 residues. Looked up from germline, CDR1 is SEHNR and CDR2 is FQNEAQ (reference sequence). CDR3 residues: CASSFRGIDYGYTF. DNA of the CDR3: TGTGCCAGCAGCTTCAGAGGCATTGACTATGGCTACACCTTC.

Concerning this clone: Because the CDR3's place on the DNA is in doubt, the DNA is left out and the CDR3 is given as listed by TCRdb. V usage is TRBV2 and J usage is TRBJ1-1; the table assigns TRBD1, which was not confirmed against the DNA. The CDR3 adds up to 16 amino acids, both ends counted. The V gene's germline CDR1 is SNHLY and CDR2 FYNNEI. The CDR3 protein is CASSEFGPGLNTEAFF.

The chain couples TRBV19 to TRBJ1-4, with D possibly TRBD1 on 5 matching bases. Trimming shortened V by 7 bases and J by 0 bases, and 12 bases separated the two germline ends. The CDR3 length is 15 residues. Germline CDR1 and CDR2: LNHDA and SQIVND (reference sequence). This CDR3 is CASKGTVATNEKLFF. The CDR3, as DNA: TGTGCCAGTAAGGGGACTGTGGCAACTAATGAAAAACTGTTTTTT. Based on the CDR3 plus reference TRBV19 and TRBJ1-4, the full variable domain is DGGITQSPKYLFRKEGQNVTLSCEQNLNHDAMYWYRQDPGQGLRLIYYSQIVNDFQKGDIAEGYSVSREKKESFPLTVTSAQKNPTAFYLCASKGTVATNEKLFFGSGTQLSVL.

The rearrangement joins TRBV7-3 to TRBJ2-1, with 13 bases aligning to TRBD2. V lost 4 bases and J lost 0; bases outside the gene matches: 6. Germline CDR1 SGHTA, CDR2 FQGTGA. This CDR3 is 18 amino acids long. CDR3 in amino acids: CASSSGLAGPSSYNEQFF. The CDR3 DNA sequence: TGTGCCAGCAGCTCGGGACTAGCGGGACCAAGCTCCTACAATGAGCAGTTCTTC.

In DNA form, the CDR3 reads TGTGCCAGCAGTTCCGTGGACAGGGGTTTAATCTATGGCTACACCTTC. It is translated as CASSSVDRGLIYGYTF. The chain is built from TRBV27 and TRBJ1-2; TRBD1 matches at 9 bases. Looked up from germline, CDR1 is MNHEY and CDR2 is SMNVEV (reference sequence). The CDR3 spans 16 residues. V gave up 4 bases and J gave up 4 bases; unmatched junction bases: 10.

The chain uses TRBV19 and TRBJ1-6; D gene unclear. CDR3 length: 15 residues. V lost 5 bases to trimming and J lost 14 bases, with 22 bases between them. Germline V CDR1 and CDR2: LNHDA, SQIVND (reference sequence). Written as DNA, the CDR3 is TGTGCCAGTAGTCTTCAGACAAGCGGAGTACATGCCCTCCACTTT. This encodes CASSLQTSGVHALHF.